Shown below are 17 T cell receptor beta chains from a single sample sequenced in a study of CD8 T cells in ankylosing spondylitis (dated by TCRdb to 2016 to 2017). The library was obtained by 5' RACE. Sequencing instrument: Illumina HiSeq 2500. TCRdb reran the public reads through fastp at Q25 and MiXCR, keeping productive beta chains. Each record represents a unique CDR3 protein, reported with the most common genes and DNA among its rows. The sample data list just over 150,000 distinct CDR3 sequences, and around 19% of these were observed just once. About 8.2% of the sample lies in the top ten. The specimen sequenced was blood, either unsorted or a sorted T cell fraction (not recorded which). The receptor source for this set is a male donor with ankylosing spondylitis or in good health (not recorded which).

Comment on this clonotype: A read error may produce the germline difference seen at one junction end. The CDR3 reads CSARDFQGARAKNIPYF. The CDR3, as DNA: TGCAGTGCTAGAGACTTTCAGGGGGCGAGGGCCAAAAACATTCCGTACTTC. The rearrangement links TRBV20-1 to TRBJ2-4; 8 positions match TRBD1. Germline V CDR1 and CDR2: DFQATT, SNEGSKA (reference sequence). The CDR3 spans 17 residues.

V gene TRBV5-1 combines with J gene TRBJ2-5; D is uncertain. The germline CDR1 and CDR2 sequences are SGHRS and YFSETQ. The CDR3 runs to 15 residues. The germline V and J ends were trimmed by 0 bases and 3 bases, with 12 bases remaining between them. This CDR3 is CASSLASTAEETQYF. DNA for the CDR3: TGCGCCAGCAGCTTGGCTTCTACAGCCGAAGAGACCCAGTACTTC.

This clonotype occurred many times. V gene TRBV20-1 combines with J gene TRBJ1-6; the D is unclear. CDR1 and CDR2 from the germline V gene are DFQATT and SNEGSKA (reference sequence). This CDR3 spans 16 amino acids. The germline V and J ends were trimmed by 0 bases and 6 bases, with 15 bases remaining between them. The CDR3 region has the DNA TGCAGTGCTAGAGATGTTCAAGGACCGAGTAATTCACCCCTCCACTTT. This sequence encodes CSARDVQGPSNSPLHF.

This clonotype has just a few counts. The chain recombines TRBV5-1 with TRBJ2-1; the match to TRBD2 covers 7 bases. CDR1 is SGHRS, CDR2 YFSETQ, per germline. Trimming cost V 4 bases and J 11 bases; bases outside gene matches: 9. This CDR3 comprises 13 residues. The CDR3 sequence: CASSLLTREQQFF. The CDR3 DNA follows: TGCGCCAGCAGCCTCCTAACGCGGGAGCAGCAGTTCTTC.

The V and J genes are TRBV30 and TRBJ2-5; TRBD2 agrees at 12 bases. V lost 4 bases to trimming and J lost 0 bases; unmatched junction nucleotides: 18. CDR1 is GTSNPN, CDR2 SVGIG, per germline (reference sequence). The CDR3 sequence is 20 residues long. Here the CDR3 reads CAWTTTRTSGKNRYQETQYF. The CDR3 nucleotides read TGTGCCTGGACCACAACCCGGACTAGCGGGAAAAATCGATACCAAGAGACCCAGTACTTC.

This clonotype was detected ten times or more. CDR3 nucleotide sequence: TGCAGTGAACGCGGGCTCTCCTACAATGAGCAGTTCTTC. Translated, it gives CSERGLSYNEQFF. The V gene is TRBV20-1, the J gene TRBJ2-1, with a tentative D call TRBD2 (5 bases). The CDR3 is made up of 13 amino acids. CDR1 DFQATT and CDR2 SNEGSKA come from the germline V gene (reference sequence). Trimming stripped 7 bases from V and 0 bases from J, with 10 bases between.

The sample holds many counts of this clonotype. The chain combines TRBV5-1 with TRBJ2-5; 10 bases fit TRBD2. CDR1 SGHRS and CDR2 YFSETQ come from the germline V gene. There are 16 residues in the CDR3. V was pared by 3 bases and J by 7 bases, with 12 bases of the junction left unmatched. CDR3 loop: CASSSGRLAGEVTQYF. The CDR3 DNA is TGCGCCAGCAGCTCGGGGCGGCTAGCGGGAGAGGTGACCCAGTACTTC.

This clonotype occurred many times. The chain links TRBV5-1 to TRBJ2-3; 8 bases align to TRBD2. The CDR3 has 13 amino acids. In germline, CDR1 is SGHRS, CDR2 YFSETQ. The trim removed 4 bases at V and 4 bases at J, leaving 2 bases unmatched. The DNA of the CDR3 is TGCGCCAGCAGCGCGGGGGGCGCAGATACGCAGTATTTT. Translation: CASSAGGADTQYF.

The rearrangement uses TRBV27 and TRBJ2-1, with D possibly being TRBD2 (6 bases). The CDR3 length is 13 residues. CDR1 is MNHEY and CDR2 is SMNVEV in the germline V gene (reference sequence). Trimming cost V 8 bases and J 7 bases, with 15 bases left between them. The CDR3 DNA is TGTGCCAGCGGAGGGGACCCCGTGAATGAGCAGTTCTTC. It specifies CASGGDPVNEQFF.

This clonotype was seen just once. The V gene is TRBV4-2, the J gene TRBJ1-4; 11 bases agree with TRBD1. The V segment lost 1 base and the J segment 7 bases; nucleotides outside the gene matches: 8. The CDR3 sequence is 17 residues long. CDR1 is LGHNA, CDR2 YNFKEQ, per germline. DNA of the CDR3: TGTGCCAGCAGCCAAGCCTCCGGGACAGGGGGAGGTGAAAAACTGTTTTTT. Its protein is CASSQASGTGGGEKLFF.

This clonotype was observed at least ten times. The chain links TRBV10-3 to TRBJ2-1, with D perhaps matching TRBD2 (7 bases). Germline lookup yields CDR1 ENHRY and CDR2 SYGVKD. V was trimmed by 3 bases and J by 0 bases, leaving 12 bases between them. The CDR3 length is 16 residues. CDR3 sequence reads: CAISDKGGSSYNEQFF. CDR3 nucleotide sequence: TGTGCCATCAGTGATAAGGGGGGGAGCTCCTACAATGAGCAGTTCTTC.

At least ten counts were recorded for this clonotype. DNA for the CDR3: TGTGCCAGCAGTTTCGCGGCAAACACCGGGGAGCTGTTTTTT. This gives the protein CASSFAANTGELFF. The chain has TRBV12-3 or TRBV12-4 and TRBJ2-2; D remains ambiguous. V was shortened by 3 bases and J by 2 bases, with 7 bases between the two germline ends. The length of the CDR3 is 14 residues.

This clonotype was counted between two and nine times. V and J are TRBV28 and TRBJ2-5; the D call may be TRBD1 or TRBD2 (6 bases each). Germline V gene data show CDR1 as MDHEN and CDR2 as SYDVKM. Trimming shortened V by 6 bases and J by 0 bases, and 11 bases separated the two germline ends. This CDR3 has 14 residues. The DNA of the CDR3 is TGTGCCAGCAGACGGGGGACACACCAAGAGACCCAGTACTTC. Its translation: CASRRGTHQETQYF.

This clonotype was seen just once. V is TRBV5-1 and J is TRBJ2-2; weak D call: TRBD2 (5 bases). Germline V gene sequence: CDR1 SGHRS, CDR2 YFSETQ. This CDR3 region has 15 residues. Deletions cut 2 bases from V and 4 bases from J, with 12 bases between. CDR3 in DNA: TGCGCCAGCAGCTTCGAGGGAGATAGCACCGGGGAGCTGTTTTTT. Translation: CASSFEGDSTGELFF.

The chain couples TRBV7-2 to TRBJ2-7; D gene unclear. Germline CDR1 is SGHTA and CDR2 is FQGNSA. Trimming took off 2 bases at V and 3 bases at J, with 8 bases between the two ends. CDR3 length equals 13 residues. CDR3 loop: CASSLKGGYEQYF. The DNA of the CDR3 is TGTGCCAGCAGCTTAAAAGGCGGCTACGAGCAGTACTTC.

This clonotype was counted between two and nine times. This chain uses TRBV9 with TRBJ2-1; possibly TRBD1 for D (5 bases). CDR1 SGDLS and CDR2 YYNGEE come from the germline V gene. This CDR3 contains 15 residues. V was clipped by 0 bases and J by 2 bases, with 9 bases between them. The DNA of the CDR3 is TGTGCCAGCAGCGTAGACCAGGGAACCTACAATGAGCAGTTCTTC. Encoded protein: CASSVDQGTYNEQFF.

For this clonotype: At one of its ends the junction is not consistent with the germline gene, which may arise from a read error. The chain combines TRBV3-1 with TRBJ2-2, with 8 bases that match TRBD2. The germline V gene has CDR1 LGHDT and CDR2 YNNKEL (reference sequence). The CDR3 contains 14 residues. The CDR3 coding sequence is TGTGCCAGCAGTAAGTTAGCGGGGACCGGGGAGTTGTTTTTT. Residues: CASSKLAGTGELFF.